Given below is one T cell receptor beta chain in context. Its antigen is as yet unknown. From the 5' RACE reads, TCRdb called clonotypes with MiXCR, one entry per CDR3 protein. The sample lists about 340,000 distinct CDR3 sequences, about 12% occurring once. Germline CDR1 MDHEN, CDR2 SYDVKM. V was clipped by 4 bases and J by 0 bases, with 14 bases between them. This CDR3 has 16 residues. This sample is drawn from a study of identical twins. Study-wide points: Reduced insertions were recorded for abundant cord blood beta clonotypes, with no such pattern in memory repertoires.

These same records also appear under a second study, on yellow fever vaccine responses in identical twins.

Sequenced sample: CD8+ T cells sorted from blood. The sequence was collected from a woman aged 18-30 years in good health. The V and J genes are TRBV28 and TRBJ2-3; maybe TRBD1 (5 bases). DNA for the CDR3: TGTGCCAGCAGTTCCCAGACAGATTCTAGCACAGATACGCAGTATTTT. Its protein product is CASSSQTDSSTDTQYF.